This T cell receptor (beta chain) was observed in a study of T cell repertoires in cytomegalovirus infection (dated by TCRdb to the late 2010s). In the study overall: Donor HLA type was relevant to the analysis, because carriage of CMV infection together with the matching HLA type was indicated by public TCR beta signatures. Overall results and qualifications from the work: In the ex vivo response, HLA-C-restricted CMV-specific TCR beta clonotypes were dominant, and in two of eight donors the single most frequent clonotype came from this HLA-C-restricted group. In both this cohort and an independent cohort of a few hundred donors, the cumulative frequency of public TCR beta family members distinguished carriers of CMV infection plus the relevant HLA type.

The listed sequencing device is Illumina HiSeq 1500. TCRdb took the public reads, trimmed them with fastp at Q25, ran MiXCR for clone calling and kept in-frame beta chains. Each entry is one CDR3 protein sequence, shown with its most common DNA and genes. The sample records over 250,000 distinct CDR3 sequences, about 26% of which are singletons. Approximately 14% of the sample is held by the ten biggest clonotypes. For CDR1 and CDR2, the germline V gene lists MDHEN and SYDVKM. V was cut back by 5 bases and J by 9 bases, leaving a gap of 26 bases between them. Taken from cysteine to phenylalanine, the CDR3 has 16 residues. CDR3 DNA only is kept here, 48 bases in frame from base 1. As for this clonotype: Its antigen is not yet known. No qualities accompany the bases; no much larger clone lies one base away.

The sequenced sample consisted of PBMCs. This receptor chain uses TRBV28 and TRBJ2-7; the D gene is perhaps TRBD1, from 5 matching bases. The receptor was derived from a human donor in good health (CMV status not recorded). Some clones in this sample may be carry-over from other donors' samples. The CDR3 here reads CASSLTLPSGSGGQYF. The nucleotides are TGTGCCAGCAGTCTTACCCTGCCTTCAGGGTCGGGTGGGCAGTACTTC. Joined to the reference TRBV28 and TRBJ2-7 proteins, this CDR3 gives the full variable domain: DVKVTQSSRYLVKRTGEKVFLECVQDMDHENMFWYRQDPGLGLRLIYFSYDVKMKEKGDIPEGYSVSREKKERFSLILESASTNQTSMYLCASSLTLPSGSGGQYFGPGTRLTVT.